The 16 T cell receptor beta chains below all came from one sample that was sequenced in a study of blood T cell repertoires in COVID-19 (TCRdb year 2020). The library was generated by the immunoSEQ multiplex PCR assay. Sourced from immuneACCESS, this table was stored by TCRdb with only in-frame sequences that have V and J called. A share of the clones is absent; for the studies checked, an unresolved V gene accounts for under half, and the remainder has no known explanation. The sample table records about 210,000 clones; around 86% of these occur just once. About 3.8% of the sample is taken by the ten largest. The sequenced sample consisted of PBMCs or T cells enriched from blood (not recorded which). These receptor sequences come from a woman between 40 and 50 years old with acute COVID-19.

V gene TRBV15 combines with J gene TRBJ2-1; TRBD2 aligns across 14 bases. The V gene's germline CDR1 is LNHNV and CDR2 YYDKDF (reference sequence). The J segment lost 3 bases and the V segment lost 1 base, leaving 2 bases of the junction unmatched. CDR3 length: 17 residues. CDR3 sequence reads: CATSRGGTSGGYNEQFF. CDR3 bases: TGTGCCACCAGCAGAGGTGGGACTAGCGGGGGCTACAATGAGCAGTTCTTC.

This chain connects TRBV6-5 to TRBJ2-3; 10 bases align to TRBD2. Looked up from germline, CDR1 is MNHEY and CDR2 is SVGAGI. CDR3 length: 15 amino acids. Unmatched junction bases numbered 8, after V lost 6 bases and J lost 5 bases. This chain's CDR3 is CASRGTSGNVDTQYF. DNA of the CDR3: TGTGCCAGCAGAGGTACTAGCGGGAATGTAGATACGCAGTATTTT.

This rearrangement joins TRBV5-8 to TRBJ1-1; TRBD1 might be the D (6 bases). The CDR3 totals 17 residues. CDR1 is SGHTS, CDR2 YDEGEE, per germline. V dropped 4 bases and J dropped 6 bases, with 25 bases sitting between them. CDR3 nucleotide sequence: TGTGCCAGCAGCCCCGGTTTAATGGGAGGGGGAGGTTCTGAAGCTTTCTTT. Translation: CASSPGLMGGGGSEAFF.

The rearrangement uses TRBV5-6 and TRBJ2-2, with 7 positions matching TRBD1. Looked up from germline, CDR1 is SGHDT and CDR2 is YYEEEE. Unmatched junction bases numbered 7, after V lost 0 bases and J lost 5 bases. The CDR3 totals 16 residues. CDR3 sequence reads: CASSLDVGGYTGELFF. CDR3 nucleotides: TGTGCCAGCAGCTTGGATGTAGGGGGCTATACCGGGGAGCTGTTTTTT. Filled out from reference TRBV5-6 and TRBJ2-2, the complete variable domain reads DAGVTQSPTHLIKTRGQQVTLRCSPKSGHDTVSWYQQALGQGPQFIFQYYEEEERQRGNFPDRFSGHQFPNYSSELNVNALLLGDSALYLCASSLDVGGYTGELFFGEGSRLTVL.

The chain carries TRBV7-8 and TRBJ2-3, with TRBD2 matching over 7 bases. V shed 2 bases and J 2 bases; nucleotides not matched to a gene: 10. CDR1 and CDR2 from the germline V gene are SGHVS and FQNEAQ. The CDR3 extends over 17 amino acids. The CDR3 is CASSLRNSAGHTDTQYF. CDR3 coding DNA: TGTGCCAGCAGCTTAAGAAACTCAGCGGGGCACACAGATACGCAGTATTTT.

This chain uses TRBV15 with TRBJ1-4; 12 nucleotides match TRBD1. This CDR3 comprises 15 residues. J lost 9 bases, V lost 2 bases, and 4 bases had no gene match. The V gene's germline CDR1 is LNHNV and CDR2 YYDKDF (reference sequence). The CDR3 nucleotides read TGTGCCACCAGCAGACGAGGGGACAGGGGGCAAAAACTGTTTTTT. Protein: CATSRRGDRGQKLFF.

CDR3 residues: CASSRGGGGNTEAFF. The CDR3 nucleotides are TGTGCCAGTAGTAGAGGGGGTGGGGGAAACACTGAAGCTTTCTTT. V and J are TRBV19 and TRBJ1-1, with a tentative D call TRBD1 (6 bases). The CDR3 has 15 amino acids. CDR1 and CDR2 from the germline V gene are LNHDA and SQIVND (reference sequence). Trimming pared 4 bases from V and 2 bases from J, leaving 14 bases between.

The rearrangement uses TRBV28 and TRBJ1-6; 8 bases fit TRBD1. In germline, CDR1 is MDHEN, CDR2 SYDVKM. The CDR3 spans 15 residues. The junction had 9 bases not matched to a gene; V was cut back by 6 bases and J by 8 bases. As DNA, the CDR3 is TGTGCCAGCAGACCCGGGACAGGCACATATTCACCCCTCCACTTT. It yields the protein CASRPGTGTYSPLHF.

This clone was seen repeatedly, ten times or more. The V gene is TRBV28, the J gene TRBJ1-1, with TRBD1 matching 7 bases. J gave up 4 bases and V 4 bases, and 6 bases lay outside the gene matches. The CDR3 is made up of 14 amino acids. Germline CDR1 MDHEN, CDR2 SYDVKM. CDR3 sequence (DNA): TGTGCCAGCAGTTATTTGAGGGGGCGCACTGAAGCTTTCTTT. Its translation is CASSYLRGRTEAFF.

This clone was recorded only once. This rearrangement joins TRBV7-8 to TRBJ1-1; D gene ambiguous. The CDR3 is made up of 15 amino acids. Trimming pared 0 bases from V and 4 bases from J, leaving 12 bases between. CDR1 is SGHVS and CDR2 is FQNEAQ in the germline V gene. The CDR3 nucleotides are TGTGCCAGCAGCTTAGCGCGGGCTGCGGGCACTGAAGCTTTCTTT. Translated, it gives CASSLARAAGTEAFF.

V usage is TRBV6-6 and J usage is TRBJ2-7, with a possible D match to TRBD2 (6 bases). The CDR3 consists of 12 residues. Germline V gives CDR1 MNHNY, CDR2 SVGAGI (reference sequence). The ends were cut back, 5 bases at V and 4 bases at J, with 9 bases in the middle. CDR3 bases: TGTGCCAGCAGTCCGGGGGTTTACGAGCAGTACTTC. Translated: CASSPGVYEQYF.

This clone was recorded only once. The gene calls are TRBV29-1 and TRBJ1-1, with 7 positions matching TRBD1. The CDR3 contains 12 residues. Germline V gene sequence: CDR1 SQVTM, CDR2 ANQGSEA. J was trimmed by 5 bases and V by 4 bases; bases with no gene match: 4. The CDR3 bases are TGCAGCGTTGCCCAGGGGGATACTGAAGCTTTCTTT. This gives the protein CSVAQGDTEAFF.

The CDR3 DNA follows: TGTGCCAGCAGCCAAGATAGGTGGACAGGGAGGACTGAAGCTTTCTTT. Translated, it gives CASSQDRWTGRTEAFF. The chain links TRBV3-1 (or the pseudogene TRBV3-2) to TRBJ1-1; 8 positions agree with TRBD1. Germline values: CDR1 LGHDT, CDR2 YNNKEL (reference sequence). This CDR3 spans 16 amino acids. Trimming removed 0 bases from V and 5 bases from J; junction bases left unmatched: 8.

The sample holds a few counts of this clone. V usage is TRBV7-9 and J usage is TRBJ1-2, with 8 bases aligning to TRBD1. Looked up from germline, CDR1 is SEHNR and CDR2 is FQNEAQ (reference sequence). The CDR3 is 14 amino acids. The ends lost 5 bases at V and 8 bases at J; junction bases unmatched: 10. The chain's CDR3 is CASSPSGGSNGYTF. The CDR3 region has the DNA TGTGCCAGCAGCCCCTCAGGGGGCTCGAACGGCTACACCTTC. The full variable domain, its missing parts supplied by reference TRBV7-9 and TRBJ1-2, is DTGVSQNPRHKITKRGQNVTFRCDPISEHNRLYWYRQTLGQGPEFLTYFQNEAQLEKSRLLSDRFSAERPKGSFSTLEIQRTEQGDSAMYLCASSPSGGSNGYTFGSGTRLTVV.

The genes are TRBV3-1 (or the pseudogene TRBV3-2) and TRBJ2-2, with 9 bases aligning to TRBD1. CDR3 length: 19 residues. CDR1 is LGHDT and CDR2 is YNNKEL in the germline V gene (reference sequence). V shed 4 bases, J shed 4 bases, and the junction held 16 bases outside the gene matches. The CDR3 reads CASSRFTLSGTGSTGELFF. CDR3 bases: TGTGCCAGCAGCCGCTTCACCCTCTCCGGGACAGGGAGCACCGGGGAGCTGTTTTTT.

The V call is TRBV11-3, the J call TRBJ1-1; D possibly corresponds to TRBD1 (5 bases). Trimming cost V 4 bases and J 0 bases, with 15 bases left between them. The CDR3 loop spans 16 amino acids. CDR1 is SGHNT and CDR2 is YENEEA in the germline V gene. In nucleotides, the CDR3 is TGTGCCAGCAGCTCCCCCCGGGGGACCATGAACACTGAAGCTTTCTTT. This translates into CASSSPRGTMNTEAFF.